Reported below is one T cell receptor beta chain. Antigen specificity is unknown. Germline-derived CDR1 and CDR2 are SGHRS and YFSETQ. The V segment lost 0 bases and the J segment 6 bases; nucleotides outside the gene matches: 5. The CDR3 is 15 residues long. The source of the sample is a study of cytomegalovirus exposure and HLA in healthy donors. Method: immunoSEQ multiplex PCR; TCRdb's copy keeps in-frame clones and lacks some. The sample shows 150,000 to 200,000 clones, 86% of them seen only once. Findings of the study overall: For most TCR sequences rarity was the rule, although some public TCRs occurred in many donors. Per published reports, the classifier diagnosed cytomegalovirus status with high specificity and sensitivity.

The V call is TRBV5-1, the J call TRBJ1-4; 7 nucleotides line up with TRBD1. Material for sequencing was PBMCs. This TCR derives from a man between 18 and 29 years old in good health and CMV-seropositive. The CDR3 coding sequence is TGCGCCAGCAGCTTGGGAGGACAGGAGTATGAAAAACTGTTTTTT. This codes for CASSLGGQEYEKLFF.